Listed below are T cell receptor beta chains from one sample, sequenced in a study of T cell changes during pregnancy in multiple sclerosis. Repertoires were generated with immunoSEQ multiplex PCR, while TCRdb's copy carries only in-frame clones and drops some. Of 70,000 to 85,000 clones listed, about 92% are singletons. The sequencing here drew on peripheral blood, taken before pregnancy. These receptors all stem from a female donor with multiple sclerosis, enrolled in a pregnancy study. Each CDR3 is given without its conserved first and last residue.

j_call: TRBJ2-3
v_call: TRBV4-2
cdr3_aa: ASSLSAGGWDTQY

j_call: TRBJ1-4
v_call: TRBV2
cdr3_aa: ASNRGQLDNEKLF

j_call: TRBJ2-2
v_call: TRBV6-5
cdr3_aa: ASKLTGANTGELF

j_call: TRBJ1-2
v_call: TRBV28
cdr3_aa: ATRETGANLFGYT

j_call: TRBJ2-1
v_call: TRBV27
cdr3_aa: ASSFGAPTRSSYNEQF

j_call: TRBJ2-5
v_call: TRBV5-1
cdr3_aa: ASSLLASGPQETQY

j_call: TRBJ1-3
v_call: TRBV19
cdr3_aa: ASSPVYGNTIY

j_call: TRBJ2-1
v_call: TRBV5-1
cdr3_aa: ASGTSGSLDEQF

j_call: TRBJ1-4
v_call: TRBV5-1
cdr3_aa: ASSFIGGDRGFEKLF

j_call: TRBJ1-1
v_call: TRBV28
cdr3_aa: ASSFTGLQGVTEAF

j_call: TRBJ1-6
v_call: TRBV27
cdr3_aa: ASSLISGASSYNSPLH

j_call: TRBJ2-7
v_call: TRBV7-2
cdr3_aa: ASSLDRDTYEQY

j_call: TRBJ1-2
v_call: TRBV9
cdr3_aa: ASSPIPGQGPYGYT

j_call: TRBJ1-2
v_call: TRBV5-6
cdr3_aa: ASSSDRFYGYT

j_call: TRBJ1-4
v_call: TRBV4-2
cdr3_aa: ASSQVAGATNEKLF

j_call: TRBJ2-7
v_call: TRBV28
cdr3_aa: ASRETPPLYEQY

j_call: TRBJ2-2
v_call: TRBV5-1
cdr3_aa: ASSLDGLNTGELF

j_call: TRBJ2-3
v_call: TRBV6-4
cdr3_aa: ASSDQITDTQY

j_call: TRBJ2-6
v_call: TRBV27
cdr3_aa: ASRPDYPGANVLT

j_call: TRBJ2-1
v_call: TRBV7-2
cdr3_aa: ASSPDSNNEQF

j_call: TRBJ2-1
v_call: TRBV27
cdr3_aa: ASSGGGRMDEQF

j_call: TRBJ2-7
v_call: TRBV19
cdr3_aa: ASSTFSGQGYEQY

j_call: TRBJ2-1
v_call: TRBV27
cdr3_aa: ASSLRQGVYNEQF

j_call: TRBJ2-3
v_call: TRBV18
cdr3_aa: ASSPGTGWTDTQY

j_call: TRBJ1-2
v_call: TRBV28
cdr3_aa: ASSLQGPYGYT

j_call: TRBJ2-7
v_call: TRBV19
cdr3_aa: ASSPQATRSGEQY

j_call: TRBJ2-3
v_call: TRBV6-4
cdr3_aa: ASSPGTSGTTDTQY

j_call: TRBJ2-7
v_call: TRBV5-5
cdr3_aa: ASSLEGTRHLYEQY

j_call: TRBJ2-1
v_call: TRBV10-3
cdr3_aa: AISDDNEQF

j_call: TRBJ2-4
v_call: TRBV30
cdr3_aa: AWTQGRSKNIQY

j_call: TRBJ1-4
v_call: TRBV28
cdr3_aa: ASSPAGSTNEKLF

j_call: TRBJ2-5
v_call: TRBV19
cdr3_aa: ASSGQGTRETQY

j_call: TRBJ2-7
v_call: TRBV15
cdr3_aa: ATSRDSLGLGDEQY

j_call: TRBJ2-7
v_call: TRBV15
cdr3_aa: ATSRVGATYEQY

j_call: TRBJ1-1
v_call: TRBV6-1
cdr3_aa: ASSAPGHPNTEAF

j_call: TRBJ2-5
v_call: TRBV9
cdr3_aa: ASSVGPGGETQY

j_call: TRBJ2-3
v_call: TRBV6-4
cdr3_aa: ASISSSHLAESTDTQY

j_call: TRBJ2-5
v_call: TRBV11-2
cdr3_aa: ASSLVWTSYETQY

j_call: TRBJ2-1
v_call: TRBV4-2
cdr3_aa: ASSQASGRALNEQF

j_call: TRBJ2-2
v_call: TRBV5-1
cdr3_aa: ASSGGAGTGELF

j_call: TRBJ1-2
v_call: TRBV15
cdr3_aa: ATSRELLGLGASNYGYT

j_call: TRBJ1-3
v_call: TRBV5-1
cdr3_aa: ASSRETSLGNTIY

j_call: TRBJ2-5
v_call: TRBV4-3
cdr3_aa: ASSQGGGLRETQY

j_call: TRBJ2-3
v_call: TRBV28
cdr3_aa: ASSLGVAGVADTQY

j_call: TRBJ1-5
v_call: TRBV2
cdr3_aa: ASRPGTGQPQH

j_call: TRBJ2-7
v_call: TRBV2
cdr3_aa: ATQTSGGYEQY

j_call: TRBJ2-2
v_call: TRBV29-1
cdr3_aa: SVGDRANTGELF

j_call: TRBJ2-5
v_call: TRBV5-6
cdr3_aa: ASSKTDRDEETQY

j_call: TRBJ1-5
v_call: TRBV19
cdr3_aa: ASKTVSRSNQPQH

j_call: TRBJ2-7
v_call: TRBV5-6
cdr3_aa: ASSFLDYRAEQY

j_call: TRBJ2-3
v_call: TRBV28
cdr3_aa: ASGVASTDTQY

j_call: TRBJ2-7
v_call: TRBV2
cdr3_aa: ASTLADSYEQY

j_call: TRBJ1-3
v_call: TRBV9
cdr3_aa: ASSVVSDGNTIY

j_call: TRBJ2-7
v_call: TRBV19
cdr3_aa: ATASSDEQY